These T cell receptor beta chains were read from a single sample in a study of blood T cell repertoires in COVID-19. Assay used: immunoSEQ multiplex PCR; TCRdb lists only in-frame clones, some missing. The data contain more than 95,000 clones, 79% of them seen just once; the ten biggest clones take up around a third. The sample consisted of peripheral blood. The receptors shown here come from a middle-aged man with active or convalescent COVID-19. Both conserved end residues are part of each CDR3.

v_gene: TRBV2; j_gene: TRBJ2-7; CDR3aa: CASRRLSYEQYF
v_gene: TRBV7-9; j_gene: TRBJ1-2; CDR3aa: CASSLGTAGDYGYTF
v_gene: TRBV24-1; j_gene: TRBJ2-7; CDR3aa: CATSDFPGFGEGEQYF
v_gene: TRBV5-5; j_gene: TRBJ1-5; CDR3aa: CASSLANTGHQPQHF
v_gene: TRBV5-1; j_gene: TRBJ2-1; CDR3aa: CASSSGLAGGNEQFF
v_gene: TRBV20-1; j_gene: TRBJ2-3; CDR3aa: CSASPITGTGVADTQYF
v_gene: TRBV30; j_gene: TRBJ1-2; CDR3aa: CAWMFPSYGYTF
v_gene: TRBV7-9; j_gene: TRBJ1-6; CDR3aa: CASSFTGDSPLHF
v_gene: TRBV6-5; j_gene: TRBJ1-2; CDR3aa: CASSPLGTGKGYTF
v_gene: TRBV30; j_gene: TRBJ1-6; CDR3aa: CAGWPGQEYSPLHF
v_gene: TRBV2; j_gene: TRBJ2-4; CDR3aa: CASSGQASRNIQYF
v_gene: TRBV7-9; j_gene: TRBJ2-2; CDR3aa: CASSNRANTGELFF
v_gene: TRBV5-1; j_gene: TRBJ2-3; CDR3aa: CASSGADTQYF
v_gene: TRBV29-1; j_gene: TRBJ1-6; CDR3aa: CSVHLWDSQRDSPLHF
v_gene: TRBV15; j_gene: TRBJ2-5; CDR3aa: CATSRESSPGETQYF
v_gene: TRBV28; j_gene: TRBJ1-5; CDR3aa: CASSIPGQGNQPQHF
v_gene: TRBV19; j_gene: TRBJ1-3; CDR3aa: CASSATGSGNTIYF
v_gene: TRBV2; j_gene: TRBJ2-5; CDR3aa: CASVREIQETQYF
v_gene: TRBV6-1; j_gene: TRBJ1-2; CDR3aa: CASSEDIYSDYGYTF
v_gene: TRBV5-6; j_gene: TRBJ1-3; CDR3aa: CASSRRQAKGNTIYF
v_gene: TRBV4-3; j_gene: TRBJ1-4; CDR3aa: CASSRETRGRGEKLFF
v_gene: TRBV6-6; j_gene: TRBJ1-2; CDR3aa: CASSFMRADYGYTF
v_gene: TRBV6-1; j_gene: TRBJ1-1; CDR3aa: CASSDAVAEAFF
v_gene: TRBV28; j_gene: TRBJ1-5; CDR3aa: CASSPIRGTGGNQPQHF
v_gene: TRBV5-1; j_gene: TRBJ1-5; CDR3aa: CASSPDRGQPQHF
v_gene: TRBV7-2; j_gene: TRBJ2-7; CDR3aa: CASSLASSGQIYEQYF
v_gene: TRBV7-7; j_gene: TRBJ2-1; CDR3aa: CASSLAGGFEQFF
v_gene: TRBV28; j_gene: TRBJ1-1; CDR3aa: CASSFGPNTEAFF
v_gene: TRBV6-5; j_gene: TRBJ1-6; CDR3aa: CASCWPNSPLHF
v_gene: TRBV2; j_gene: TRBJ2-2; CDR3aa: CASSPTQGGELFF
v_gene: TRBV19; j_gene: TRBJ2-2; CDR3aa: CASAPGQGFPGELFF
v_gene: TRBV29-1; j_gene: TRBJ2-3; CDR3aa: CSVESSDRGNTQYF
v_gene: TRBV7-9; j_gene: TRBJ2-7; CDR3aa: CASSLGLAVKTDEQYF
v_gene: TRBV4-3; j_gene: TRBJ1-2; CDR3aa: CASSQDFRSGNYGYTF
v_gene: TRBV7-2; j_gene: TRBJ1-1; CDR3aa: CASSLLPGPPTEAFF
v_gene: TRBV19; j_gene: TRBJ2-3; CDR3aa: CASRMAGKGYTQYF
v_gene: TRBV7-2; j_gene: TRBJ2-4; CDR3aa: CASSFGGSKNIQYF
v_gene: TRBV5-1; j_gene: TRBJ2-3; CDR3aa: CASSLAYPDTQYF
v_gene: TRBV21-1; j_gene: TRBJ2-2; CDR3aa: CASSNTRTGNTGELFF
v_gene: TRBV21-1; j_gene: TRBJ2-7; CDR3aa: CASSLQQDRVPYEQYF
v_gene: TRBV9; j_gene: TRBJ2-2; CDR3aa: CASSVPSGTGELFF
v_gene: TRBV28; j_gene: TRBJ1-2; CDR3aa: CASSLGGVGYTF
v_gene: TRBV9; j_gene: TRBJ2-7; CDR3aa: CASSVGQTRIYEQYF
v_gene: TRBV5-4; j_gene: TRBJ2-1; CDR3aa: CASSLDLRVGNEQFF
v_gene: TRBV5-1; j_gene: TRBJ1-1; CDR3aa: CASSFGQDTEAFF
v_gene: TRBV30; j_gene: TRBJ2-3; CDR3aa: CAWSSGIHQTDTQYF
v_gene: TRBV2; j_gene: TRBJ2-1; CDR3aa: CASSEAPKTGGSNEQFF
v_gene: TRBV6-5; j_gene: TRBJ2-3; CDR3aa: CASRLGGSTDTQYF
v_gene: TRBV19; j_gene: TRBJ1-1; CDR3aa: CASSSQGTEAFF
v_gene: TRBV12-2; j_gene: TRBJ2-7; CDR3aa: CASRLRDRGYEQYF
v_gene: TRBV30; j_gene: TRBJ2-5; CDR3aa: CAWSVRGLETQYF
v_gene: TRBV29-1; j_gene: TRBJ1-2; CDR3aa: CSVEDRRLQGYGYTF
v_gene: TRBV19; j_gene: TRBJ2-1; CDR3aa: CASSILPRSGGTYGNEQFF
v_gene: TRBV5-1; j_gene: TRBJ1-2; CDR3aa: CASGTGNYGYTF
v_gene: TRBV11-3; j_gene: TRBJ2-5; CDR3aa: CASSLEPRDSEETQYF
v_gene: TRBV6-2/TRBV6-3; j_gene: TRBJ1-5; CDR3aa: CASSYAPYQPQHF
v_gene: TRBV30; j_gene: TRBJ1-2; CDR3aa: CAWSQGYGYTF
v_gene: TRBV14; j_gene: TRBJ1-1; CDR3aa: CASSQAGVTEAFF
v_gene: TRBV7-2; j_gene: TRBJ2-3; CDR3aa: CASSLGERTDTQYF
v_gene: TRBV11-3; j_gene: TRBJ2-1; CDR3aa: CASTGANEQFF